The source of this T cell receptor beta chain is a study of metastatic and nonmetastatic thyroid tumors (dated by TCRdb to the early 2020s). Regarding the research as a whole: Repertoires from peripheral blood and from tumor or nodule tissue samples of malignant and benign thyroid patients were compared.

Its CDR3 holds 12 amino acids, cysteine through phenylalanine. The read is trimmed to its CDR3 DNA, 36 bases read in frame from base 1. According to the germline V gene, CDR1 reads SGHRS and CDR2 reads YFSETQ. Trimming takes 4 bases from V and 9 bases from J, and the germline ends sit 11 bases apart. Results the study describes overall, beyond this receptor: In both blood and tumor samples, malignant tumors were reported to have significantly higher TCR beta diversity than benign nodules.

The library was generated by PCR. Sequencing took place on an Illumina HiSeq 4000. The TCR beta-chain CDR3 region of each patient was profiled by high-throughput sequencing. The source study handled its data this way. CDR3 differences across clinicopathological groups were used to build a classifier for discriminating distant-metastatic papillary thyroid cancer patients. The Shannon index was used to assess repertoire diversity, and the Morisita-Horn index was used to assess tumor-blood repertoire similarity. The public reads were reprocessed in TCRdb via fastp at Q25 and MiXCR, keeping in-frame beta chains. The V and J calls, along with clone size, are taken from TCRdb and not from the paper's own processing. This sample comprises roughly 14,000 clones, 31% of them detected only once. 10% of the sample lies in the top ten. None of the patients had been given any treatment before thyroid surgery. Using T-cell receptor beta sequencing, the study looked back at clinical samples from patients collected from about 2011 to 2018.

A remark on this clone: The antigen this receptor binds is unknown. No much larger clone exists at a distance of one base, and base qualities are not known.

Sequenced input: blood. The sequence was obtained from a female donor with papillary thyroid cancer or a benign thyroid nodule (not recorded which). Some clones in this sample may be carry-over from other donors' samples. The rearranged segments are TRBV5-1 and TRBJ2-1; TRBD1 is a weak D gene call, 6 bases matching. CDR3 reads: CASSEQGVEQFF. The nucleotides read TGCGCCAGCAGCGAACAGGGAGTTGAGCAGTTCTTC.